The sequence of this T cell receptor (beta chain) was determined in a study of T cell responses to AZD1222 COVID-19 vaccine. The repertoire was sequenced with immunoSEQ multiplex PCR; TCRdb's copy has only in-frame clones and lacks some. The sample holds some 96,000 clones, 80% to 90% seen once. The origin of this receptor is an adult in good health. The sample was peripheral blood, taken on day 0 of MenACWY control vaccination.

CDR3 DNA: TGTGCCAGCAGCCTAACAGGGAGGGAGCAGTTCTTC. It specifies CASSLTGREQFF. The rearrangement uses TRBV7-9 and TRBJ2-1; D is possibly TRBD1 or TRBD2 (6 bases each). Germline-derived CDR1 and CDR2 are SEHNR and FQNEAQ (reference sequence). Trimming cost V 5 bases and J 10 bases, with 12 bases left between them. The CDR3 is 12 amino acids.